The 16 T cell receptor beta chains in this list originate from one sample, sequenced in a study of blood T cell repertoires in COVID-19. TCRdb's table, derived via immunoSEQ multiplex PCR, lists solely in-frame clones and lacks some. The data contain tens of thousands of clones, about 80% of them seen just once; the ten biggest clones take up approximately 27%. The sample was peripheral blood. The receptors stem from a human donor in a cohort sampled during active COVID-19.

The chain uses TRBV7-9 and TRBJ2-7, with D unresolved. The germline V gene encodes CDR1 SEHNR and CDR2 FQNEAQ (reference sequence). Trimming left V 5 bases short and J 4 bases short, with 15 bases between. The CDR3 is 14 residues long. CDR3 sequence (DNA): TGTGCCAGCAGCGCGACCCAACAGCTTTACGAGCAGTACTTC. It encodes CASSATQQLYEQYF.

The chain recombines TRBV24-1 with TRBJ2-1, with D tentatively TRBD2 (5 bases). This CDR3 contains 13 residues. Between the trimmed V and J ends, which lost 4 bases and 4 bases, there was a span of 7 bases. The germline gives CDR1 KGHDR, CDR2 SFDVKD. The CDR3 loop is CATSESGYNEQFF. In DNA, the CDR3 is TGTGCCACCAGTGAATCGGGGTACAATGAGCAGTTCTTC.

This clone has a single count. The chain recombines TRBV5-6 with TRBJ2-7; the match to TRBD1 covers 9 bases. Trimming removed 4 bases from V and 4 bases from J; junction bases left unmatched: 6. The CDR3 loop spans 14 amino acids. Per the germline V gene, CDR1 is SGHDT and CDR2 is YYEEEE. The CDR3 sequence: CASSRDRVGYEQYF. DNA for the CDR3: TGTGCCAGCAGCCGGGACAGGGTTGGGTACGAGCAGTACTTC.

This clone was counted between two and nine times. This chain joins TRBV29-1 and TRBJ1-1; D perhaps matches TRBD1 (6 bases). This CDR3 has 12 amino acids. Deletions cut 6 bases from V and 7 bases from J, with 15 bases between. Germline loops: CDR1 SQVTM, CDR2 ANQGSEA. Written as DNA, the CDR3 is TGCAGCGTAGCAGGGGCCGCTCATGAAGCTTTCTTT. As protein: CSVAGAAHEAFF.

This rearrangement joins TRBV5-1 to TRBJ1-2; D might be TRBD1 (5 bases). There are 14 residues in the CDR3. Trimming took off 0 bases at V and 1 base at J, with 7 bases between the two ends. Germline V gene data show CDR1 as SGHRS and CDR2 as YFSETQ. CDR3 sequence reads: CASSLGRVNYGYTF. Here the CDR3 DNA reads TGCGCCAGCAGCTTGGGCAGGGTTAACTATGGCTACACCTTC.

CDR3 nucleotide sequence: TGTGCCAGCAGTGTAGGCAGGCCTTCCTACGAGCAGTACTTC. The encoded protein is CASSVGRPSYEQYF. The chain uses TRBV2 and TRBJ2-7; no clear D gene. This CDR3 comprises 14 residues. Germline lookup yields CDR1 SNHLY and CDR2 FYNNEI. V was trimmed by 4 bases and J by 1 base, leaving 11 bases between them.

This clone is medium-sized by share. The genes are TRBV2 and TRBJ1-6, with D hard to call. Looked up from germline, CDR1 is SNHLY and CDR2 is FYNNEI. This CDR3 contains 15 residues. With 2 bases removed from V and 8 bases from J, the gap between germline ends came to 13 bases. The DNA of the CDR3 is TGTGCCAGCAGTGAATTAGAGGCAGCACATTCACCCCTCCACTTT. Translation: CASSELEAAHSPLHF.

The chain recombines TRBV5-6 with TRBJ2-7, with 7 bases that match TRBD2. Germline V lookup: CDR1 SGHDT, CDR2 YYEEEE. This CDR3 is built from 13 residues. V lost 0 bases to trimming and J lost 5 bases; unmatched junction nucleotides: 2. The CDR3 protein is CASSLGGGDEQYF. Here the CDR3 DNA reads TGTGCCAGCAGCTTGGGGGGAGGGGACGAGCAGTACTTC.

V gene TRBV6-5 combines with J gene TRBJ2-7; 10 positions match TRBD1. The CDR3 spans 15 residues. CDR1 and CDR2 (germline): MNHEY, SVGAGI. With 2 bases clipped from V and 3 bases from J, the junction kept 4 bases outside the gene matches. The CDR3, as DNA: TGTGCCAGCAGTTACCGGGACAGGGGATACTACGAGCAGTACTTC. Translation: CASSYRDRGYYEQYF.

The V and J genes are TRBV7-2 and TRBJ1-1; D is unclear. Per germline, CDR1 SGHTA and CDR2 FQGNSA. The CDR3 is 13 amino acids. V was shortened by 5 bases and J by 9 bases, with 16 bases between the two germline ends. The CDR3 spells CASSPRHLNQAFF. The CDR3 nucleotides read TGTGCCAGCAGCCCCCGACACCTCAACCAAGCTTTCTTT. Full variable domain (missing parts from reference TRBV7-2 and TRBJ1-1): GAGVSQSPSNKVTEKGKDVELRCDPISGHTALYWYRQSLGQGLEFLIYFQGNSAPDKSGLPSDRFSAERTGGSVSTLTIQRTQQEDSAVYLCASSPRHLNQAFFGQGTRLTVV.

V usage is TRBV3-1 (or the pseudogene TRBV3-2) and J usage is TRBJ1-2; TRBD1 agrees at 9 bases. This CDR3 has 19 amino acids. Germline V lookup: CDR1 LGHDT, CDR2 YNNKEL (reference sequence). The J segment lost 2 bases and the V segment lost 0 bases, leaving 13 bases of the junction unmatched. For the CDR3, the DNA is TGTGCCAGCAGCCAAGATCTTCACACAGGGGGCCGCCTGAACTATGGCTACACCTTC. It yields the protein CASSQDLHTGGRLNYGYTF.

This clone has a single count. The rearrangement joins TRBV10-3 to TRBJ1-1; 9 bases map to TRBD1. V lost 10 bases to trimming and J lost 4 bases; unmatched junction nucleotides: 7. The CDR3 has 13 residues. Looked up from germline, CDR1 is ENHRY and CDR2 is SYGVKD. The CDR3 DNA reads as TGTGCCACGAAACAGGGGGCGCCCACTGAAGCTTTCTTT. This sequence encodes CATKQGAPTEAFF.

The CDR3 region has the DNA TGTGCCAGTAGTAGCCCCGGACAGATGCTTAATCAGCCCCAGCATTTT. Encoded protein: CASSSPGQMLNQPQHF. This rearrangement joins TRBV19 to TRBJ1-5; possible D gene TRBD1, 6 bases. Germline V gene sequence: CDR1 LNHDA, CDR2 SQIVND (reference sequence). The germline V and J ends were trimmed by 4 bases and 4 bases, with 17 bases remaining between them. This CDR3 is 16 amino acids long.

This rearrangement joins TRBV6-2 or TRBV6-3 to TRBJ1-5; 10 bases match TRBD1. V lost 5 bases, J lost 0 bases, and 4 bases stayed unmatched. The CDR3 has 16 residues. Germline values: CDR1 MNHEY, CDR2 SVGEGT. The CDR3 nucleotides read TGTGCCAGCAGTCCCGGGACAGGGGATAGCAATCAGCCCCAGCATTTT. Encoded protein: CASSPGTGDSNQPQHF.

The chain links TRBV10-3 to TRBJ2-7; D is ambiguous. CDR3 length: 13 amino acids. The germline V gene has CDR1 ENHRY and CDR2 SYGVKD. Trimming removed 5 bases from V and 2 bases from J, with 10 bases in between. The CDR3 loop reads CAISSTETYEQYF. In nucleotides, the CDR3 is TGTGCCATCAGTTCAACAGAGACCTACGAGCAGTACTTC.

This sequence joins TRBV2 and TRBJ2-3, with a weak D call TRBD2 (6 bases). V was shortened by 6 bases and J by 6 bases, with 16 bases between the two germline ends. This CDR3 has 14 residues. Germline V gene lookup returns CDR1 SNHLY and CDR2 FYNNEI. CDR3 amino acids: CASRWTGEYDTQYF. CDR3 coding DNA: TGTGCCAGCAGATGGACGGGGGAGTACGATACGCAGTATTTT.